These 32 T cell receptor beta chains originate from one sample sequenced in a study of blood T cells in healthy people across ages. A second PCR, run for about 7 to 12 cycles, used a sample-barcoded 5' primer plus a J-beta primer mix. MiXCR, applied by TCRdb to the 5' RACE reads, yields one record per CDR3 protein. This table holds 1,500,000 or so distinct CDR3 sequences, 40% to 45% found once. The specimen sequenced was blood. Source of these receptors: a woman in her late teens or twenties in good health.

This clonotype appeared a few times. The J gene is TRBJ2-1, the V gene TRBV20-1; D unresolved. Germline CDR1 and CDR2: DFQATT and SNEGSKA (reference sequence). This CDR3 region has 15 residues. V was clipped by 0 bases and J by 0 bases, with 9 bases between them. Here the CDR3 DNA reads TGCAGTGCTAGAGATTCCCGAAGCTCCTACAATGAGCAGTTCTTC. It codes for CSARDSRSSYNEQFF.

The CDR3 loop is CSVGLAGGLEQYF. CDR3 in DNA: TGCAGCGTTGGGTTAGCGGGGGGGCTTGAGCAGTACTTC. The rearrangement links TRBV29-1 to TRBJ2-7, with 11 bases fitting TRBD2. Unmatched junction bases numbered 6, after V lost 4 bases and J lost 7 bases. This CDR3 has 13 residues. Germline CDR1 is SQVTM and CDR2 is ANQGSEA.

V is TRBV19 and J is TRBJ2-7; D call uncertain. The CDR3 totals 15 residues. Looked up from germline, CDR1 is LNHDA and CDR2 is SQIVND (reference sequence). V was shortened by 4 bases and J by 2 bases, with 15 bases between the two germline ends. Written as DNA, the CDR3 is TGTGCCAGTAGTACCCCCGGCAGGAGAACCTACGAGCAGTACTTC. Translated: CASSTPGRRTYEQYF. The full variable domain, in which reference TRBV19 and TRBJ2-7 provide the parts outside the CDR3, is DGGITQSPKYLFRKEGQNVTLSCEQNLNHDAMYWYRQDPGQGLRLIYYSQIVNDFQKGDIAEGYSVSREKKESFPLTVTSAQKNPTAFYLCASSTPGRRTYEQYFGPGTRLTVT.

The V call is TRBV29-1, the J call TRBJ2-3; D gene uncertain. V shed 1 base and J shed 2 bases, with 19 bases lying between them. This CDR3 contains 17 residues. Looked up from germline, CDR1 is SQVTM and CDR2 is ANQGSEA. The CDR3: CSVEGMSEPRVTDTQYF. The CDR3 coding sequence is TGCAGCGTTGAAGGGATGTCAGAACCGAGAGTCACAGATACGCAGTATTTT.

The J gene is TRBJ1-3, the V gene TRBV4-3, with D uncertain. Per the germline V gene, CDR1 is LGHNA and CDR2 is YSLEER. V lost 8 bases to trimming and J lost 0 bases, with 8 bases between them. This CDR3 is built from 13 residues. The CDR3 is CASSTNSGNTIYF. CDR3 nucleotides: TGCGCCAGCTCAACTAACTCTGGAAACACCATATATTTT.

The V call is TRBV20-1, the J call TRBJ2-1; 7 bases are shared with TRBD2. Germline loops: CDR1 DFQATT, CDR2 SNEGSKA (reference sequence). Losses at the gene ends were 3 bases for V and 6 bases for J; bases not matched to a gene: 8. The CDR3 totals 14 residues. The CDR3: CSASWSWEGNEQFF. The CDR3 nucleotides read TGCAGTGCTAGTTGGTCCTGGGAGGGCAATGAGCAGTTCTTC.

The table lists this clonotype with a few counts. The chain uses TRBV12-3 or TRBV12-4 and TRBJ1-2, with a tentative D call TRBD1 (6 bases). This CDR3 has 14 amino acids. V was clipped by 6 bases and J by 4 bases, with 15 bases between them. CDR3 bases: TGTGCCAGCAGGCGACAGGAATTGTTCTATGGCTACACCTTC. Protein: CASRRQELFYGYTF.

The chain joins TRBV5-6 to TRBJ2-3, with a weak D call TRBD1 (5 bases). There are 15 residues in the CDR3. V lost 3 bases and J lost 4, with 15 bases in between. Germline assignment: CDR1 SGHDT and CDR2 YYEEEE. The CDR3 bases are TGTGCCAGCAGCTGGAAGACAGCCCTGGCAGATACGCAGTATTTT. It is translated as CASSWKTALADTQYF. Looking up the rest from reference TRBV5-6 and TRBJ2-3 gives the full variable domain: DAGVTQSPTHLIKTRGQQVTLRCSPKSGHDTVSWYQQALGQGPQFIFQYYEEEERQRGNFPDRFSGHQFPNYSSELNVNALLLGDSALYLCASSWKTALADTQYFGPGTRLTVL.

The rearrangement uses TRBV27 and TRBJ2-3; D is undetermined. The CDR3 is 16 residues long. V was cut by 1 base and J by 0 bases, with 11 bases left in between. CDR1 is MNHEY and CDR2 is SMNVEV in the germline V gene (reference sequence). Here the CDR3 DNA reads TGTGCCAGCAGTTTATGGTCGCGCATGAGCACAGATACGCAGTATTTT. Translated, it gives CASSLWSRMSTDTQYF.

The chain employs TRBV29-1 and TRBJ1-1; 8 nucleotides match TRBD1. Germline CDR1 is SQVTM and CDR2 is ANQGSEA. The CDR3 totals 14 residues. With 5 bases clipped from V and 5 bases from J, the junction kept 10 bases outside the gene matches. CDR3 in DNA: TGCAGCGTTAAGATTACAGGGGGTAGGACTGAAGCTTTCTTT. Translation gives CSVKITGGRTEAFF.

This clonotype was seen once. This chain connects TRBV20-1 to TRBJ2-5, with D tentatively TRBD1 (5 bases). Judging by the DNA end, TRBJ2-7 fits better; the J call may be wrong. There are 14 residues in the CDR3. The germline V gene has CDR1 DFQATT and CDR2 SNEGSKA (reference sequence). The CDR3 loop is CSATQPWGLYEQYF. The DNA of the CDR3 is TGCAGTGCTACGCAGCCATGGGGCCTTTACGAGCAGTACTTC.

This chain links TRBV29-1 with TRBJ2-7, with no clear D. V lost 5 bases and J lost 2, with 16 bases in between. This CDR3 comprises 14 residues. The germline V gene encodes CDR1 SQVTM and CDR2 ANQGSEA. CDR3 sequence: CSVLTPDNTYEQYF. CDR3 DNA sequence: TGCAGCGTTCTAACCCCAGACAATACCTACGAGCAGTACTTC.

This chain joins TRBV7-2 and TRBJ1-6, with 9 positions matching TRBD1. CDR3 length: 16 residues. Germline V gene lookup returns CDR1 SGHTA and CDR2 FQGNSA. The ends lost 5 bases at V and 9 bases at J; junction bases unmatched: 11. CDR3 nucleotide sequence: TGTGCCAGCAGCGGAGAGGACAGGGGTAGTAGTTCACCCCTCCACTTT. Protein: CASSGEDRGSSSPLHF.

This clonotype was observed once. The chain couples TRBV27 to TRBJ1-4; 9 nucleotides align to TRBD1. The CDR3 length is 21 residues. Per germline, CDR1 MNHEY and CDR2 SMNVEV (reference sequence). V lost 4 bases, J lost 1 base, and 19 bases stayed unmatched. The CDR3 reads CASSSKRGTGGTIRTNEKLFF. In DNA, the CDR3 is TGTGCCAGCAGTTCCAAAAGGGGAACAGGGGGCACGATTCGAACTAATGAAAAACTGTTTTTT.

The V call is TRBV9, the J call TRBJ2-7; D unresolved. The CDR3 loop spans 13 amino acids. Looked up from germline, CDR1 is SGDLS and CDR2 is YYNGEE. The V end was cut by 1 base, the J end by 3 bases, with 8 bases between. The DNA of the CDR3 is TGTGCCAGCAGCGTAACACCGGTCTACGAGCAGTACTTC. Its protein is CASSVTPVYEQYF.

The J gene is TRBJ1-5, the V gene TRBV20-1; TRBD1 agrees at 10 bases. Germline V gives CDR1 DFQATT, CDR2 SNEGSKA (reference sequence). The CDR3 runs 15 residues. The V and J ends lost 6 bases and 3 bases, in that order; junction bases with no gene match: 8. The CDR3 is CSAEAGTGANQPQHF. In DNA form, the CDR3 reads TGCAGTGCGGAGGCCGGGACAGGGGCCAATCAGCCCCAGCATTTT.

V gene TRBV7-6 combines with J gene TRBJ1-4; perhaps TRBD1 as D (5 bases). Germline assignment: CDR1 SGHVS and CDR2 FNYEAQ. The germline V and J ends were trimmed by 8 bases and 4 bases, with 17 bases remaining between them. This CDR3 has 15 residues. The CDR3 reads CASSRGRGFNEKLFF. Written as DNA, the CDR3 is TGTGCCAGCTCCCGGGGCCGGGGCTTTAATGAAAAACTGTTTTTT. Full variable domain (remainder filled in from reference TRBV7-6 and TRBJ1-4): GAGVSQSPRYKVTKRGQDVALRCDPISGHVSLYWYRQALGQGPEFLTYFNYEAQQDKSGLPNDRFSAERPEGSISTLTIQRTEQRDSAMYRCASSRGRGFNEKLFFGSGTQLSVL.

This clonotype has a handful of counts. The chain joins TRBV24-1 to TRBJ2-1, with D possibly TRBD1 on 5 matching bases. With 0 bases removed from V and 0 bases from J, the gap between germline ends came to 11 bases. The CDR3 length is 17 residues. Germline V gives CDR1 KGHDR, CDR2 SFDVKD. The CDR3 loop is CATSDLGAPNSYNEQFF. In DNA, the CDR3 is TGTGCCACCAGTGATTTGGGGGCGCCAAACTCCTACAATGAGCAGTTCTTC.

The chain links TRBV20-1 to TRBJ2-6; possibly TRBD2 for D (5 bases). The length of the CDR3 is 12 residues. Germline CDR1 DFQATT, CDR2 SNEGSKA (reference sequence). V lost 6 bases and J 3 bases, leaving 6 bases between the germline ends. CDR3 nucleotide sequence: TGCAGTGCCGGGGTTGGGGCCAACGTCCTGACTTTC. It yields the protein CSAGVGANVLTF.

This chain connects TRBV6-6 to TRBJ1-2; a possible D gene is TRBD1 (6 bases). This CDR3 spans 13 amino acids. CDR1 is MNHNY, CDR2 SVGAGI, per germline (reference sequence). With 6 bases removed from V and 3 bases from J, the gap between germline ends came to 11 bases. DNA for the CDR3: TGTGCCAGCAGGAACAGGGACTACTATGGCTACACCTTC. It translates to CASRNRDYYGYTF.

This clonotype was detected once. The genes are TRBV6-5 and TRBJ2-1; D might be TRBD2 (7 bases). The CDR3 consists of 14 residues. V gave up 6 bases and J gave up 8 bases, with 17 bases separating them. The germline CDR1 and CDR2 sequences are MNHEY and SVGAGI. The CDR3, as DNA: TGTGCCAGCAGGGGGGGGACAAGGTCCGATGAGCAGTTCTTC. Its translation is CASRGGTRSDEQFF.

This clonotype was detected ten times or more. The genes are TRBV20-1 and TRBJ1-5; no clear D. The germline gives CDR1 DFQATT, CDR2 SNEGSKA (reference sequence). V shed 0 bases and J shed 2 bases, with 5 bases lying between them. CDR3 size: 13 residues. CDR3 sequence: CSARDSGNQPQHF. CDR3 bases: TGCAGTGCTAGAGATAGCGGCAATCAGCCCCAGCATTTT.

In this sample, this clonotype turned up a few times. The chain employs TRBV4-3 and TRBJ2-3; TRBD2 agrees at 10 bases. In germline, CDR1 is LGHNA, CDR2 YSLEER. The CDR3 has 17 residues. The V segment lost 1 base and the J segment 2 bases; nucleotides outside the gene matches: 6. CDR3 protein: CASSQGSGLANTDTQYF. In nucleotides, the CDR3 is TGCGCCAGCAGCCAAGGGTCGGGACTAGCGAACACAGATACGCAGTATTTT.

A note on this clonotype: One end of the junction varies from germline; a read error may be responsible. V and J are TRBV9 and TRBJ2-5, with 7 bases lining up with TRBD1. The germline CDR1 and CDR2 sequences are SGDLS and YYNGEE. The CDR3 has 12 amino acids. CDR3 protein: CASSVSTGVFHF. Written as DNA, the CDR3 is TGTGCCAGCAGCGTAAGCACAGGGGTGTTCCACTTC. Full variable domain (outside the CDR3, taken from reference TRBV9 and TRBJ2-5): DSGVTQTPKHLITATGQRVTLRCSPRSGDLSVYWYQQSLDQGLQFLIQYYNGEERAKGNILERFSAQQFPDLHSELNLSSLELGDSALYFCASSVSTGVFHFGPGTRLLVL.

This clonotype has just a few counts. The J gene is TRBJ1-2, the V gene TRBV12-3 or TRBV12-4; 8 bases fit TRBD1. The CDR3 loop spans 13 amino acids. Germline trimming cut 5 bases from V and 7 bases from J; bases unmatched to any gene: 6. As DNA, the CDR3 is TGTGCCAGCAGTATGACAGGGGTTGCTGGCTACACCTTC. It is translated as CASSMTGVAGYTF.

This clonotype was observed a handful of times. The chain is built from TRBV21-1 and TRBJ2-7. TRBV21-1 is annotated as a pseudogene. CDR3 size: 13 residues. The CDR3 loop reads CASSRPDGYEQYF. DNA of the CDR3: TGTGCCAGCAGCAGACCGGACGGCTACGAGCAGTACTTC.

DNA of the CDR3: TGCGCCAGCAGCAACGGACAGGCCTTGGGGGGCTACACCTTC. Amino acid sequence: CASSNGQALGGYTF. The chain joins TRBV5-1 to TRBJ1-2, with 7 positions matching TRBD1. The CDR3 has 14 amino acids. Trimming at V came to 4 bases and at J to 8 bases, leaving 11 bases not matched to a gene. Germline assignment: CDR1 SGHRS and CDR2 YFSETQ.

Here the CDR3 DNA reads TGTGCCAGCAGTTACTCTTCCCTAAGGGCGGACACTGAAGCTTTCTTT. It encodes CASSYSSLRADTEAFF. This sequence joins TRBV6-2 or TRBV6-3 and TRBJ1-1; D remains unclear. CDR3 length: 16 amino acids. V was pared by 0 bases and J by 3 bases, with 14 bases between. CDR1 and CDR2 from the germline V gene are MNHEY and SVGEGT.

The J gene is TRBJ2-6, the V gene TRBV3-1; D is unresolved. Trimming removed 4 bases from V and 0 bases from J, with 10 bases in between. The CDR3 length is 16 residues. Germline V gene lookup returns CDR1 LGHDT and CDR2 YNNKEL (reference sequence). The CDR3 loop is CASSPLPFSGANVLTF. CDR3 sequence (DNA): TGTGCCAGCAGCCCATTACCCTTCTCTGGGGCCAACGTCCTGACTTTC.

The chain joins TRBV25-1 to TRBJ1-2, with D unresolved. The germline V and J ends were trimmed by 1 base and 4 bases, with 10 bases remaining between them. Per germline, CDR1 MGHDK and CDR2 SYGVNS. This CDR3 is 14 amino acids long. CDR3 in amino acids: CASSELGRSYGYTF. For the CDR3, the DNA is TGTGCCAGCAGTGAATTAGGGAGGAGCTATGGCTACACCTTC.

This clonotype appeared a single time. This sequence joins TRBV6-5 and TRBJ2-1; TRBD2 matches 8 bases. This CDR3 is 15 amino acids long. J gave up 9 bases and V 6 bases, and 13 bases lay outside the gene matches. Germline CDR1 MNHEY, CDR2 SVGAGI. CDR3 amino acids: CASSPSGRGYGEQFF. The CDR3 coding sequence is TGTGCCAGCAGCCCCTCCGGGAGGGGATACGGTGAGCAGTTCTTC.

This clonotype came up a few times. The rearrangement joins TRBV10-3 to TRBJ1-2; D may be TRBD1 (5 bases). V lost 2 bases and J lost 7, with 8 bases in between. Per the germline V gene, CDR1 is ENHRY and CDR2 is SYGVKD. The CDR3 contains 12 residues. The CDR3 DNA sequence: TGTGCCATCAGTGAGGCAGGGTCTGGCTACACCTTC. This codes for CAISEAGSGYTF.